Below, 25 T cell receptor beta chains from the same sample are listed, as sequenced in a study of cytomegalovirus exposure and HLA in healthy donors. The PCR contained 60 Vbeta and 13 Jbeta primers. Produced via immunoSEQ multiplex PCR; TCRdb's table is partial and in-frame only. The repertoire holds around 150,000 clones, with around 63% as singletons. Sequenced sample: PBMCs. These receptor sequences come from a woman in her late teens or twenties in good health and CMV-seropositive.

The gene calls are TRBV5-4 and TRBJ2-1; 9 bases are a match to TRBD2. Germline CDR1 reads SGHNT; CDR2 reads YYREEE (reference sequence). With 2 bases clipped from V and 5 bases from J, the junction kept 5 bases outside the gene matches. CDR3 length: 15 amino acids. The CDR3 loop reads CASSFGAGGDNEQFF. In DNA form, the CDR3 reads TGTGCCAGCAGCTTTGGGGCGGGGGGGGACAATGAGCAGTTCTTC.

This rearrangement joins TRBV4-3 to TRBJ2-7; D gene uncertain. The ends were cut back, 2 bases at V and 3 bases at J, with 8 bases in the middle. Germline V gene lookup returns CDR1 LGHNA and CDR2 YSLEER. CDR3 length: 13 amino acids. DNA for the CDR3: TGCGCCAGCAGCCAACGTCGTTTCTACGAGCAGTACTTC. Amino acid sequence: CASSQRRFYEQYF.

The V gene is TRBV19, the J gene TRBJ2-3, with 7 bases lining up with TRBD2. Germline V gene sequence: CDR1 LNHDA, CDR2 SQIVND (reference sequence). The V segment lost 6 bases and the J segment 2 bases; nucleotides outside the gene matches: 8. CDR3 length: 15 amino acids. CDR3 bases: TGTGCCAGTAGGAGGACTAGTGGGGACACAGATACGCAGTATTTT. This sequence encodes CASRRTSGDTDTQYF.

The chain carries TRBV4-3 and TRBJ1-5; 7 bases agree with TRBD1. Germline V lookup: CDR1 LGHNA, CDR2 YSLEER. The CDR3 loop spans 15 amino acids. With V trimmed by 1 base and J by 3 bases, 3 bases remained unmatched. CDR3 loop: CASSQGQGFNQPQHF. For the CDR3, the DNA is TGCGCCAGCAGCCAAGGACAGGGCTTCAATCAGCCCCAGCATTTT.

The V and J genes are TRBV30 and TRBJ1-5; unclear D gene. Germline CDR1 GTSNPN, CDR2 SVGIG (reference sequence). V was shortened by 2 bases and J by 1 base, with 6 bases between the two germline ends. The CDR3 is made up of 13 amino acids. CDR3 coding DNA: TGTGCCTGGAGTATCCGGAGCAATCAGCCCCAGCATTTT. The encoded protein is CAWSIRSNQPQHF.

The rearrangement uses TRBV18 and TRBJ2-2; no definite D call. This CDR3 spans 16 amino acids. V gave up 1 base and J gave up 0 bases, with 9 bases separating them. The germline CDR1 and CDR2 sequences are KGHSH and LQKENI. This chain's CDR3 is CASSPRLAPNTGELFF. The CDR3 DNA reads as TGTGCCAGCTCACCACGACTTGCTCCGAACACCGGGGAGCTGTTTTTT.

J is TRBJ1-6 and V is TRBV7-2; the D gene is possibly TRBD1 (6 bases). The V end was cut by 7 bases, the J end by 7 bases, with 8 bases between. Germline lookup yields CDR1 SGHTA and CDR2 FQGNSA. The CDR3 sequence is 12 residues long. In nucleotides, the CDR3 is TGTGCCAGCACCAGGGGCAATTCACCCCTCCACTTT. Its translation is CASTRGNSPLHF.

This clone was counted a few times. V and J are TRBV5-6 and TRBJ1-1, with D possibly being TRBD1 (5 bases). CDR1 and CDR2 from the germline V gene are SGHDT and YYEEEE. The CDR3 is 15 residues long. The ends were cut back, 1 base at V and 7 bases at J, with 17 bases in the middle. The CDR3 sequence: CASSLSPGVRGEAFF. The CDR3, as DNA: TGTGCCAGCAGCTTGAGTCCGGGGGTCAGAGGTGAAGCTTTCTTT. The variable domain in full, with the rest retrieved from reference TRBV5-6 and TRBJ1-1, is DAGVTQSPTHLIKTRGQQVTLRCSPKSGHDTVSWYQQALGQGPQFIFQYYEEEERQRGNFPDRFSGHQFPNYSSELNVNALLLGDSALYLCASSLSPGVRGEAFFGQGTRLTVV.

The V call is TRBV27, the J call TRBJ2-7; 8 nucleotides line up with TRBD1. V shed 2 bases, J shed 5 bases, and the junction held 5 bases outside the gene matches. CDR1 and CDR2 (germline): MNHEY, SMNVEV (reference sequence). The CDR3 covers 14 residues. The CDR3 DNA reads TGTGCCAGCAGTTTACAGGGGGCGCCCCACGAGCAGTACTTC. Translating gives CASSLQGAPHEQYF.

The chain combines TRBV5-8 with TRBJ1-2; TRBD1 matches 8 bases. Germline assignment: CDR1 SGHTS and CDR2 YDEGEE. This CDR3 spans 15 amino acids. The V and J ends lost 4 bases and 7 bases, in that order; junction bases with no gene match: 12. The CDR3 sequence: CASSLSGQGYIGYTF. DNA of the CDR3: TGTGCCAGCAGCCTCTCCGGACAGGGCTATATTGGCTACACCTTC.

This rearrangement joins TRBV6-5 to TRBJ1-1, with 8 bases lining up with TRBD1. This CDR3 has 13 residues. The V segment lost 6 bases and the J segment 8 bases; nucleotides outside the gene matches: 8. The germline gives CDR1 MNHEY, CDR2 SVGAGI. In DNA form, the CDR3 reads TGTGCCAGCAGACCGGGACAGGCTTTCGAAGCTTTCTTT. It translates to CASRPGQAFEAFF.

This clone occurred a few times. This rearrangement joins TRBV27 to TRBJ2-3; 11 bases are a match to TRBD1. Germline V gene data show CDR1 as MNHEY and CDR2 as SMNVEV (reference sequence). The CDR3 length is 15 residues. J was trimmed by 5 bases and V by 3 bases; bases with no gene match: 4. CDR3 protein: CASSFWGTGGDTQYF. The CDR3 DNA reads as TGTGCCAGCAGTTTTTGGGGGACAGGGGGAGATACGCAGTATTTT.

The genes are TRBV7-2 and TRBJ1-3; D remains ambiguous. Germline V gene data show CDR1 as SGHTA and CDR2 as FQGNSA. Between the trimmed V and J ends, which lost 0 bases and 0 bases, there was a span of 9 bases. This CDR3 contains 16 residues. The CDR3 is CASSLANSLSGNTIYF. In DNA form, the CDR3 reads TGTGCCAGCAGCTTAGCGAACAGCCTCTCTGGAAACACCATATATTTT.

The rearrangement joins TRBV6-5 to TRBJ2-5, with TRBD2 as a possible D gene (6 bases). This CDR3 is 15 amino acids long. V was cut by 2 bases and J by 5 bases, with 15 bases left in between. The germline gives CDR1 MNHEY, CDR2 SVGAGI. CDR3 DNA sequence: TGTGCCAGCAGTTACGTTAGCGGAGGTGGGGAGACCCAGTACTTC. As protein: CASSYVSGGGETQYF.

The V gene is TRBV6-1, the J gene TRBJ1-2; 8 bases fit TRBD1. Germline V lookup: CDR1 MNHNS, CDR2 SASEGT. Losses at the gene ends were 5 bases for V and 5 bases for J; bases not matched to a gene: 4. CDR3 length: 13 residues. The CDR3 DNA reads TGTGCCAGCAGTCGTCAGGGGGCTTATGGCTACACCTTC. Translation: CASSRQGAYGYTF.

This CDR3 is CASSQEALWGYTF. The CDR3 region has the DNA TGCGCCAGCAGCCAAGAGGCCTTATGGGGCTACACCTTC. The V and J genes are TRBV4-1 and TRBJ1-2; no clear D. The CDR3 length is 13 residues. CDR1 and CDR2 (germline): MGHRA, YSYEKL. The ends were cut back, 0 bases at V and 8 bases at J, with 10 bases in the middle.

The rearrangement links TRBV2 to TRBJ2-1; D gene uncertain. CDR3 length: 17 amino acids. Trimming pared 1 base from V and 0 bases from J, leaving 13 bases between. The germline gives CDR1 SNHLY, CDR2 FYNNEI. For the CDR3, the DNA is TGTGCCAGCAGTGAAGGATTTCGTGCGAGCTCCTACAATGAGCAGTTCTTC. Protein product: CASSEGFRASSYNEQFF.

This clone has just a few counts. The CDR3, as DNA: TGCGCCAGCAGCCAAGTAGATATTAGCAATCAGCCCCAGCATTTT. As protein: CASSQVDISNQPQHF. The chain is built from TRBV4-1 and TRBJ1-5, with unresolved D. The CDR3 has 15 residues. CDR1 and CDR2 (germline): MGHRA, YSYEKL. V lost 1 base, J lost 0 bases, and 7 bases lay in between.

This chain joins TRBV9 and TRBJ2-3; TRBD2 matches at 11 bases. CDR1 SGDLS and CDR2 YYNGEE come from the germline V gene. The length of the CDR3 is 16 residues. The trim removed 3 bases at V and 0 bases at J, leaving 3 bases unmatched. The CDR3 DNA follows: TGTGCCAGCAGCGCTTGGACTAGCGGGAGCACAGATACGCAGTATTTT. Its protein product is CASSAWTSGSTDTQYF. The full variable domain, completed using reference TRBV9 and TRBJ2-3, is DSGVTQTPKHLITATGQRVTLRCSPRSGDLSVYWYQQSLDQGLQFLIQYYNGEERAKGNILERFSAQQFPDLHSELNLSSLELGDSALYFCASSAWTSGSTDTQYFGPGTRLTVL.

The J gene is TRBJ1-2, the V gene TRBV7-2; D perhaps matches TRBD1 (6 bases). Germline V gives CDR1 SGHTA, CDR2 FQGNSA. The CDR3 extends over 14 amino acids. V lost 1 base, J lost 2 bases, and 8 bases lay in between. The CDR3 loop is CASSLGTGNYGYTF. DNA for the CDR3: TGTGCCAGCAGCTTAGGTACAGGGAACTATGGCTACACCTTC.

This clone is labeled medium-sized (0.01 to 0.1%). CDR3: CASSPQNEKLFF. The DNA for the CDR3 is TGTGCCAGCAGCCCGCAGAATGAAAAACTGTTTTTT. The V gene is TRBV7-9, the J gene TRBJ1-4; D unresolved. CDR1 and CDR2 (germline): SEHNR, FQNEAQ (reference sequence). CDR3 length: 12 amino acids. Trimming left V 5 bases short and J 5 bases short, with 6 bases between.

In this sample, this clone turned up a few times. At the DNA level, this CDR3 is encoded by other sequences in the same sample as well. The chain has TRBV6-5 and TRBJ1-2; no definite D call. Germline values: CDR1 MNHEY, CDR2 SVGAGI. Trimming removed 6 bases from V and 7 bases from J, with 18 bases in between. CDR3 length: 14 residues. For the CDR3, the DNA is TGTGCCAGCAGCCCCTCGACACACGGTCTTGGCTACACCTTC. This translates into CASSPSTHGLGYTF.

The chain links TRBV6-4 to TRBJ2-2; 8 positions agree with TRBD2. V gave up 6 bases and J gave up 9 bases; unmatched junction bases: 9. This CDR3 is 14 amino acids long. Germline CDR1 is MRHNA and CDR2 is SNTAGT. As DNA, the CDR3 is TGTGCCAGCAGCCCTTTAGCGGGATTCCGGGAGCTGTTTTTT. Residues: CASSPLAGFRELFF.

The V and J genes are TRBV6-6 and TRBJ2-2, with D tentatively TRBD2 (6 bases). Germline V gene lookup returns CDR1 MNHNY and CDR2 SVGAGI (reference sequence). V dropped 0 bases and J dropped 0 bases, with 8 bases sitting between them. The CDR3 totals 16 residues. Written as DNA, the CDR3 is TGTGCCAGCAGTTACTCGGGACTTACGAACACCGGGGAGCTGTTTTTT. This gives the protein CASSYSGLTNTGELFF.

The chain recombines TRBV15 with TRBJ1-1; 8 positions match TRBD1. The CDR3 extends over 14 amino acids. V shed 6 bases and J 3 bases; nucleotides not matched to a gene: 6. From germline, CDR1 is LNHNV and CDR2 YYDKDF (reference sequence). In DNA form, the CDR3 reads TGTGCCACCAGACCACAGGGGGTTGACACTGAAGCTTTCTTT. Its protein product is CATRPQGVDTEAFF.